The rows below give T cell receptor beta chains drawn from one sample of a study of blood T cell repertoires in COVID-19. Some clones are missing from TCRdb's copy, which holds only in-frame ones; the method was immunoSEQ multiplex PCR. This sample has about 320,000 clones; about nine tenths occur once, and the top ten carry 10%. Sequencing used PBMCs or T cells enriched from blood (not recorded which). Receptor source: a woman aged 18-29 years who had recovered from COVID-19. The CDR3 runs from the conserved cysteine through the conserved F or W. The listing skips clone size in some rows; elsewhere it reads once, few, many or a size class.

>TRBV6-5|TRBJ1-5|-
CASRVRAGNQPQHF
>TRBV5-6|TRBJ1-6|-
CASSFMTVPGTLHF
>TRBV5-5|TRBJ2-3|-
CASSLEGARDTQYF
>TRBV4-2|TRBJ2-5|-
CASSQDLVGSRIFGIMETQYF
>TRBV10-3|TRBJ2-3|-
CAISRQLGTDTQYF
>TRBV28|TRBJ2-1|-
CASSIGLAAYNEQFF
>TRBV7-8|TRBJ1-6|-
CASSFAKPGQRASPLHF
>TRBV5-1|TRBJ1-1|-
CASRENGGEFHTEAFF
>TRBV5-1|TRBJ1-1|-
CASGTGDSPMNTEAFF
>TRBV9|TRBJ2-3|-
CASSVQGAGYTDTQYF
>TRBV5-1|TRBJ2-5|-
CASSPGTSKETQYF
>TRBV27|TRBJ2-7|-
CASSPGQGAAYEQYF
>TRBV27|TRBJ2-1|-
CASSSGTSAYNEQFF
>TRBV12-3/TRBV12-4|TRBJ1-2|once
CASRTGTGDGYTF
>TRBV5-4|TRBJ1-4|-
CASSLATDSREKLFF
>TRBV6-6|TRBJ2-7|-
CASSKLAGGFYEQYF
>TRBV2|TRBJ1-1|few
CASSLKGGTADTEAFF
>TRBV7-6|TRBJ1-2|-
CASSLAIQGADGYTF
>TRBV28|TRBJ1-4|-
CASSQGNEKLFF
>TRBV12-3/TRBV12-4|TRBJ1-2|-
CASTRQGLYGYTF
>TRBV28|TRBJ2-3|-
CASTKTGDTDTQYF
>TRBV5-1|TRBJ2-7|-
CASSFSTASGYSYEQYF
>TRBV4-2|TRBJ2-1|-
CASSQGRRSNEQFF
>TRBV7-9|TRBJ2-1|-
CASSLSNEQFF
>TRBV11-1|TRBJ1-1|-
CASSPWDRGNTEAFF